The rows below give T cell receptor beta chains drawn from one sample of a study of blood T cell repertoires in COVID-19. Here immunoSEQ multiplex PCR was the method, and the copy in TCRdb shows in-frame clones only, minus some. This table has a few hundred thousand clones, approximately 81% appearing once. Sequencing was done on a sample of peripheral blood. These receptor sequences come from a man between 45 and 60 years old who had recovered from COVID-19. Both conserved end residues are part of each CDR3. D genes are given only for firm matches.

v_gene	d_gene	j_gene	CDR3aa
TRBV24-1	-	TRBJ2-2	CATSDPSSGTGELFF
TRBV5-1	TRBD1	TRBJ2-7	CASSSDRVQYF
TRBV27	-	TRBJ2-7	CASRPLGELYEQYF
TRBV20-1	-	TRBJ2-3	CRGASADTQYF
TRBV6-2/TRBV6-3	TRBD2	TRBJ2-4	CASSPPDRTSGLAKNIQYF
TRBV24-1	TRBD1	TRBJ2-7	CATSDPGDSHEQYF
TRBV9	-	TRBJ2-1	CASSAQSLGWNEQFF
TRBV6-6	-	TRBJ2-3	CASSYPPPENRYF
TRBV5-6	TRBD2	TRBJ2-5	CASSLAGAGGPQETQYF
TRBV27	-	TRBJ1-1	CASSLIGEGTEAFF
TRBV19	-	TRBJ1-5	CASSIGLDYYSNQPQHF
TRBV5-1	TRBD1	TRBJ1-3	CASSWDSSGNTIYF
TRBV19	-	TRBJ1-5	CASSEGQTGNQPQHF
TRBV2	TRBD1	TRBJ1-1	CASSESGTGNTEAFF
TRBV28	-	TRBJ2-2	CASSLLREGVTGELFF
TRBV28	TRBD2	TRBJ2-1	CASSLLAGVGEQFF
TRBV30	TRBD1	TRBJ1-6	CAWRGGTGASPLHF
TRBV18	TRBD2	TRBJ2-3	CASSPSSGSTDTQYF
TRBV28	-	TRBJ1-3	CASSPTRSSGNTIYF
TRBV7-2	-	TRBJ2-3	CASSLAAGHSTDTQYF
TRBV28	-	TRBJ2-7	CASSLEGPSSYEQYF
TRBV27	-	TRBJ2-7	CASSGAGAGAYEQYF
TRBV28	TRBD1	TRBJ2-7	CASRTHPGTGGDEQYF
TRBV19	-	TRBJ2-1	CASSIGGGAYNEQFF
TRBV14	TRBD2	TRBJ2-1	CASSRGGYNEQFF
TRBV7-8	TRBD2	TRBJ2-1	CASSLYVGGSGSGEQFF
TRBV19	-	TRBJ2-1	CASSPVRTMGLNEQFF
TRBV7-9	-	TRBJ2-3	CASSFEALHTDTQYF
TRBV28	TRBD1	TRBJ2-7	CASRWTGQGKNEQYF
TRBV5-4	-	TRBJ2-4	CASSLTGGVAKNIQYF
TRBV2	TRBD2	TRBJ2-1	CASSLTVAGGIEQFF
TRBV5-1	-	TRBJ1-2	CASSLGAGANYGYTF
TRBV9	-	TRBJ2-2	CASRPYWGGKNTGELFF
TRBV5-4	-	TRBJ2-7	CASSFPASEQYF
TRBV27	TRBD2	TRBJ2-7	CASSLTRTSGYSYEQYF
TRBV5-1	TRBD1	TRBJ1-6	CASSLDLGQGITLHF
TRBV5-1	TRBD2	TRBJ2-1	CASRMAGGSYNEQFF
TRBV29-1	-	TRBJ1-2	CSADPGRDYGYTF
TRBV2	TRBD1	TRBJ1-6	CASTGRDRVSPLHF
TRBV19	-	TRBJ2-3	CASRGNRGTDTQYF
TRBV6-6	-	TRBJ1-3	CASSYGSSGNTIYF
TRBV27	-	TRBJ2-1	CASSLWPPQGSWFF
TRBV29-1	-	TRBJ2-1	CSGGSGSYNEQFF
TRBV7-8	-	TRBJ2-7	CASSSPYGLNYEQYF
TRBV10-1	-	TRBJ2-3	CASSEDPTSTQYF